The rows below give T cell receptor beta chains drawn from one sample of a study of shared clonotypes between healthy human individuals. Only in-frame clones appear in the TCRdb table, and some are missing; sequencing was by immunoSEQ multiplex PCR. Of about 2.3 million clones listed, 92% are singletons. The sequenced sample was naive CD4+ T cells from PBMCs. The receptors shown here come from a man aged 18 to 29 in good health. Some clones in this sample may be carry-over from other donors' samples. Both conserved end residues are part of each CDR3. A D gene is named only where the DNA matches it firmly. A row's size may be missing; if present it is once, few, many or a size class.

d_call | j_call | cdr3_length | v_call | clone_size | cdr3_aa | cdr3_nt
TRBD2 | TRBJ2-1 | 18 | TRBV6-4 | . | CASSPGTSGRQRYNEQFF | TGTGCCAGCAGCCCCGGGACTAGCGGGCGTCAACGATACAATGAGCAGTTCTTC
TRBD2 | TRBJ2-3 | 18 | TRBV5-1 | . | CASSLLASGRSSTDTQYF | TGCGCCAGCAGCTTGCTTGCTAGCGGGAGGTCTAGCACAGATACGCAGTATTTT
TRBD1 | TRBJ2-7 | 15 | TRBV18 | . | CASSPRGQSSYEQYF | TGTGCCAGCTCACCCCGGGGACAGAGCTCCTACGAGCAGTACTTC
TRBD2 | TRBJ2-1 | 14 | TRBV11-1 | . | CASSSGGSYNEQFF | TGTGCCAGCAGCTCGGGGGGCTCCTACAATGAGCAGTTCTTC
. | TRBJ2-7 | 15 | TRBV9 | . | CASSVAQEGPYEQYF | TGTGCCAGCAGCGTAGCCCAGGAAGGACCCTACGAGCAGTACTTC
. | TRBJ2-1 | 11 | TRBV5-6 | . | CASSLVSEQFF | TGTGCCAGCAGCTTGGTTTCCGAGCAGTTCTTC
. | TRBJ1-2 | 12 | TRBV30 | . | CAWMTPRYGYTF | TGTGCCTGGATGACTCCCCGCTATGGCTACACCTTC
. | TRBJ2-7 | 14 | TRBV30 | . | CAWSVQSGVYEQYF | TGTGCCTGGAGTGTGCAGTCGGGAGTCTACGAGCAGTACTTC
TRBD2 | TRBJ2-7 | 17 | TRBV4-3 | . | CASSQKSLAGDTYEQYF | TGCGCCAGCAGCCAAAAATCCCTAGCGGGCGATACCTACGAGCAGTACTTC
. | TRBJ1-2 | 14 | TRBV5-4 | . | CASSLEVPNHGYTF | TGTGCCAGCAGCCTCGAGGTACCGAACCATGGCTACACCTTC
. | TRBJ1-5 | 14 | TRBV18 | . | CASSQDSLYQPQHF | TGTGCCAGCTCTCAAGACAGCCTATATCAGCCCCAGCATTTT
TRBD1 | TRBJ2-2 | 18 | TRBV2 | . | CASSDHRTGGANTGELFF | TGTGCCAGCAGTGACCACAGGACAGGGGGCGCGAACACCGGGGAGCTGTTTTTT
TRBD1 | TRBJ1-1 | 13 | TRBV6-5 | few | CASSGTGKVGAFF | TGTGCCAGTTCTGGGACAGGGAAGGTTGGAGCTTTCTTT
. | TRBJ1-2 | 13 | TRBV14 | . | CASSLAENYGYTF | TGTGCCAGCAGCCTGGCGGAGAACTATGGCTACACCTTC
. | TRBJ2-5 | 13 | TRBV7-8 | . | CASSRRPQETQYF | TGTGCCAGCAGCCGCCGGCCCCAAGAGACCCAGTACTTC
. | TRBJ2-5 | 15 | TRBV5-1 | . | CASSARETGRETQYF | TGCGCCAGCAGCGCCAGGGAAACCGGTCGTGAGACCCAGTACTTC
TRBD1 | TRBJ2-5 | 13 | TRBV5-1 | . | CASRGTGQETQYF | TGCGCCAGCAGGGGGACAGGGCAAGAGACCCAGTACTTC
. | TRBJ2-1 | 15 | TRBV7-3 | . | CASSLGGTPYNEQFF | TGTGCCAGCAGCTTAGGCGGGACCCCTTACAATGAGCAGTTCTTC
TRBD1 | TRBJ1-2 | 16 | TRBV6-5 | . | CASSYLRTGLDYGYTF | TGTGCCAGCAGTTACTTACGGACAGGGCTTGACTATGGCTACACCTTC
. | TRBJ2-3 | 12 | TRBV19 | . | CASSILSDTQYF | TGTGCCAGTAGTATTCTGTCAGATACGCAGTATTTT
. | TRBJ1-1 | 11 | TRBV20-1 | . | CGGTGNTEAFF | TGCGGGGGAACAGGGAACACTGAAGCTTTCTTT
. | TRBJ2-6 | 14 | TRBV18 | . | CASSPGAGANVLTF | TGTGCCAGCTCACCAGGGGCCGGGGCCAACGTCCTGACTTTC
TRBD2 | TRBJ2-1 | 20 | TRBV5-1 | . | CASSLSWGLAGGPGDNEQFF | TGCGCCAGCAGCTTGAGTTGGGGACTAGCGGGAGGGCCAGGCGACAATGAGCAGTTCTTC
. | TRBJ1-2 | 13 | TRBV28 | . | CASGGDNNYGYTF | TGTGCCAGCGGGGGCGACAATAACTATGGCTACACCTTC
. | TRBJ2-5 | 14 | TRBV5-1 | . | CASSLGTAQETQYF | TGCGCCAGCAGCTTGGGAACAGCCCAAGAGACCCAGTACTTC
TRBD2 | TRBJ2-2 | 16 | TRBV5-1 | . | CASSPLAGGPVGELFF | TGCGCCAGCAGCCCACTAGCGGGAGGGCCGGTCGGGGAGCTGTTTTTT
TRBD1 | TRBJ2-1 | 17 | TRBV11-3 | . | CASSSKRGQGGYNEQFF | TGTGCCAGCAGCTCCAAAAGAGGACAGGGTGGATACAATGAGCAGTTCTTC
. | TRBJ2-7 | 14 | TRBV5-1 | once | CASSLALGAYEQYF | TGCGCCAGCAGCTTGGCCCTGGGAGCCTACGAGCAGTACTTC
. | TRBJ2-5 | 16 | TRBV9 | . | CASSDPYSSVQETQYF | TGTGCCAGCAGCGATCCTTACTCTAGCGTCCAAGAGACCCAGTACTTC
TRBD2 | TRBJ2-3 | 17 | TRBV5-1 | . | CASSLELAGVGTDTQYF | TGCGCCAGCAGCTTGGAACTAGCGGGAGTGGGCACAGATACGCAGTATTTT
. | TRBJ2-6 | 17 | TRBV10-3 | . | CAISEQGLGSGANVLTF | TGTGCCATCAGTGAGCAGGGTTTAGGTTCTGGGGCCAACGTCCTGACTTTC
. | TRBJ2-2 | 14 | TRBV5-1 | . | CASSLDPNSGELFF | TGCGCCAGCAGCTTGGATCCAAACTCCGGGGAGCTGTTTTTT
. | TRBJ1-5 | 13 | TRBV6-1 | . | CASGRYSNQPQHF | TGTGCCAGCGGCAGATATAGCAATCAGCCCCAGCATTTT
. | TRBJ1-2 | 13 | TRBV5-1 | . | CASSSLTVYGYTF | TGCGCCAGCAGCTCTCTGACCGTTTATGGCTACACCTTC
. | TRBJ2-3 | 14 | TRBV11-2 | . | CASSTAHGADTQYF | TGTGCCAGCAGCACCGCCCACGGCGCAGATACGCAGTATTTT
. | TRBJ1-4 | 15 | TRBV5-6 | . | CASSSRGAPNEKLFF | TGTGCCAGCAGCTCCCGGGGGGCACCTAATGAAAAACTGTTTTTT
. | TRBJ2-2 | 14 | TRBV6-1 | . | CASSEGQVTGELFF | TGTGCCAGCAGTGAAGGGCAGGTCACCGGGGAGCTGTTTTTT
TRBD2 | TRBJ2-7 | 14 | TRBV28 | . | CASSLPSGDYEQYF | TGTGCCAGCAGTCTCCCTAGCGGGGACTACGAGCAGTACTTC
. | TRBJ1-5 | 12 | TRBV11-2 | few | CASSQGSQPQHF | TGTGCCAGCAGCCAGGGGTCTCAGCCCCAGCATTTT